A selection of T cell receptor beta chains follows, all from one sample in a study of blood T cell repertoires in COVID-19. Measured with immunoSEQ multiplex PCR; TCRdb has only the in-frame clones, and not every one. The sample shows 250,000 to 350,000 clones, roughly 90% of them seen only once. The sequencing input was peripheral blood. These receptor sequences come from a woman younger than 45 with COVID-19, enrolled during active disease. Both conserved end residues are part of each CDR3. The D gene is left open where the match is weak. Rows may omit the clone size; those that give it use once, few, many or a size class.

>TRBJ2-1|15|once|TRBV4-1|NA
TGCGCCAGCAGCCAAGATGACAGAGCTCCTGTTGAGCAGTTCTTC
CASSQDDRAPVEQFF
>TRBJ2-7|15|NA|TRBV5-8|NA
TGTGCCAGCAGCCTATGGACAGAGAACTCCTACGAGCAGTACTTC
CASSLWTENSYEQYF
>TRBJ1-5|15|few|TRBV20-1|NA
TGCAGTGCTAGTCGCAGGGGTTATAGCAATCAGCCCCAGCATTTT
CSASRRGYSNQPQHF
>TRBJ2-7|13|once|TRBV2|TRBD1
TGTGCCAGCTTCCCGGGACAGGACTACGAGCAGTACTTC
CASFPGQDYEQYF
>TRBJ1-2|15|NA|TRBV2|TRBD1
TGTGCCAGCAGCCGGACAGGGAGGGGAGGAAATGGCTACACCTTC
CASSRTGRGGNGYTF
>TRBJ1-2|14|NA|TRBV5-1|NA
TGCGCCAGCAGCTTGGTGGCACCAAGGGAGAGCTACACCTTC
CASSLVAPRESYTF
>TRBJ2-5|12|NA|TRBV2|NA
TGTGCCAGCACTGGACTACTGGAGACCCAGTACTTC
CASTGLLETQYF
>TRBJ1-1|14|NA|TRBV28|TRBD1
TGTGCCAGCAGCCTGCGGGACAGCAACACTGAAGCTTTCTTT
CASSLRDSNTEAFF
>TRBJ2-2|14|NA|TRBV6-5|TRBD1
TGTGCCAGCAGTAGGGACAGGGGGCTTGGGGAGCTGTTTTTT
CASSRDRGLGELFF
>TRBJ2-1|14|NA|TRBV19|NA
TGTGCCAGTAGTATATCGGCTAGCCTAAATGAGCAGTTCTTC
CASSISASLNEQFF
>TRBJ2-1|14|once|TRBV29-1|TRBD2
TGCAGCGGCCTGACTAGCGGGAGAGAGAGTGAGCAGTTCTTC
CSGLTSGRESEQFF
>TRBJ2-5|14|NA|TRBV18|NA
TGTGCCAGCTCACCTTCGGGGTTCCGGGAGACCCAGTACTTC
CASSPSGFRETQYF
>TRBJ2-7|14|NA|TRBV19|NA
TGTGCCAGTAGTGGTCGCGCGGTCTCCTACGAGCAGTACTTC
CASSGRAVSYEQYF
>TRBJ1-2|15|NA|TRBV27|TRBD1
TGTGCCAGCGCAAGAGCCGACAGGGCTAACTATGGCTACACCTTC
CASARADRANYGYTF
>TRBJ2-7|13|NA|TRBV29-1|NA
TGCAGCGTTGCCCCCAGGGGTGAGGACGAGCAGTACTTC
CSVAPRGEDEQYF
>TRBJ1-6|18|few|TRBV4-3|NA
TGCGCCAGCAGCCAAGATTATCAGGGGTCGGCTTATAATTCACCCCTCCACTTT
CASSQDYQGSAYNSPLHF
>TRBJ2-2|16|NA|TRBV24-1|TRBD2
TGTGCCACCAGTGATACCAGCGGGAGGGCCGCCGGGGAGCTGTTTTTT
CATSDTSGRAAGELFF
>TRBJ2-7|16|NA|TRBV6-5|TRBD1
TGTGCCAGCAGTTCACCCAGAGGGACAGGGGGCTACGAGCAGTACTTC
CASSSPRGTGGYEQYF
>TRBJ1-2|13|NA|TRBV12-3/TRBV12-4|NA
TGTGCCAGCAGTCCCAACAGGGTTGGTGGCTACACCTTC
CASSPNRVGGYTF
>TRBJ1-1|17|NA|TRBV5-7|TRBD1
TGTGCCAGCAGCCCTAGCGGGACAGGCGAGATGAACACTGAAGCTTTCTTT
CASSPSGTGEMNTEAFF
>TRBJ2-7|13|once|TRBV28|TRBD1
TGTGCCAGCAGACACGGACAGGGCGCCGAGCAGTACTTC
CASRHGQGAEQYF
>TRBJ2-3|17|NA|TRBV20-1|TRBD2
TGCAGTGCTAGTCCTCTCACGGGGACTAGCGGGAGAGATACGCAGTATTTT
CSASPLTGTSGRDTQYF